This TCR beta chain was obtained from a study of regulatory T cells in long-lasting Graves disease listed by TCRdb under 2021. In terms of the full investigation: Newly diagnosed Graves' disease patients had taken antithyroid drugs for less than 3 months. A total of about 33 samples were covered by TCR sequencing, comprising approximately 13 persistent and around 20 newly diagnosed Graves' disease patients. Patients with persistent Graves' disease were compared with patients with newly diagnosed Graves' disease using TCR sequencing and RNA sequencing of peripheral blood. The study was conducted in China and was registered as a clinical trial.

Overall study results and their limits: Preferential use of TRBV28, TRBJ1-2 and TRBJ2-5 was observed in persistent disease, whereas TRBV20-1 and TRBJ2-1 were favored in newly diagnosed disease. Only the TCR beta chain was sequenced and analyzed. As a limitation, the authors acknowledged that the small sample size may reduce accuracy. More public clonotypes were shared among persistent patients (over 2,500) than among newly diagnosed patients (approximately 930). The study examined only peripheral blood because the primary lesion, thyroid tissue, could not be accessed. Lower TCR Shannon entropy and fewer highly expanded clones were observed in persistent Graves' disease patients than in newly diagnosed patients, which suggested clonal expansion.

The sample's time point label is to be understood as: newly diagnosed GD, antithyroid drugs for less than 3 months. RNA was extracted from PBMCs in TRIzol for both TCR sequencing and RNA sequencing. The diagnosis of Graves' disease followed American Thyroid Association guidelines. Recruitment of patients was carried out at an endocrinology department in Xi'an, China. Each patient gave 8.5 to 9.5 milliliters of peripheral blood, collected in an EDTA anticoagulant tube. Ficoll Paque Plus density gradient separation was used to isolate PBMCs, and no additional T cell sorting was done. An Agilent 2100 Bioanalyzer and agarose gel were used to assess RNA quality, and a NanoDrop 2000 was used to measure RNA concentration. From its cysteine to its phenylalanine, the CDR3 spans 13 amino acids. Kept here is only the CDR3 DNA, which spans 39 bases and is read in frame from base 1. Trimming takes 1 base from V and 7 bases from J, and the germline ends sit 10 bases apart.

Many counts were recorded for this clonotype. The specificity of this receptor is unknown. Base qualities are not recorded, but no much larger clone differs from it by a single base. Libraries were made using multiplex PCR. TCRdb records Illumina HiSeq 4000 as the sequencer. CDR3 regions were amplified by Arm-PCR with iRepertoire HTBI primers to construct TCR beta libraries. Gel purification was performed on PCR products prior to sequencing. Per the source publication's procedure: Gene usage analysis of CDR3 amino acid clonotypes used the approximately 62 TRBV and 14 to 15 TRBJ segments found across samples. COPE and FqMerger were used to merge the filtered high-quality paired reads into contigs. BLAST was used to align contigs to the IMGT TRBV, TRBD and TRBJ reference genes, and CDR3 was defined following IMGT. Clonotypes above 0.1% frequency were classified as highly expanded clones. Shannon entropy served as the measure of repertoire diversity, while the Gini coefficient captured V-J evenness. A clonotype was considered public if more than one individual shared it. Clones were called with MiXCR by TCRdb after fastp trimmed the public reads at Q25, and only in-frame beta chains were retained. Each entry is one CDR3 protein sequence, shown with its most common DNA and genes. These V and J calls originate from TCRdb's pipeline instead of the authors' own analysis. For this sample the table gives around 500,000 distinct CDR3 sequences, of which around 12% were detected only once. The ten largest clonotypes hold around 10% of the sample.

The same sample was also studied in work on T cells in Graves' hyperthyroidism and ophthalmopathy. As that second paper reports: Graves' hyperthyroidism was defined as stable when no progression to ophthalmopathy occurred over 18 months of follow-up. The hyperthyroidism patients were between 18 and 65 years old and newly diagnosed, with a disease duration of less than 2 months. The study excluded patients with uncontrolled infections, other autoimmune diseases, pregnancy or lactation. Diagnoses relied on clinical symptoms, serum thyroxine and TRAb, thyroid ultrasound and orbital computed tomography. The TCR CDR3 was subjected to a first round of RT-PCR using the HTBI primer set and the Qiagen OneStep RT-PCR kit. Blood samples also contained most of the expanded thyroid clonotypes (frequency above 0.001), which suggests that blood repertoires may reflect thyroid immune responses. In cross-validation, a model built on a 13 V-J signature told ophthalmopathy apart from stable hyperthyroidism with 87.88% sensitivity and roughly 83% specificity, and in testing the same model reached 80%/75%. During validation, the model predicted progression to ophthalmopathy a median of roughly six months ahead of onset, with roughly 65% sensitivity and more than 72% specificity. To identify distinguishing TCR V-J signatures, a discovery cohort of around 100 patients was used, comprising some 45 with Graves' ophthalmopathy and around 57 with stable Graves' hyperthyroidism. Prospective prediction of ophthalmopathy was tested in an independent validation cohort consisting of 18 hyperthyroidism patients and approximately 16 patients who later progressed to ophthalmopathy. The 100 discovery patients were divided at random into training and test sets in a 7:3 ratio. In several Graves' hyperthyroidism patients, the study also compared T-cell repertoires from thyroid tissue with T-cell repertoires from blood. Once sampling was done, hyperthyroidism patients were given methimazole at a starting dose of 30 mg daily, whereas ophthalmopathy patients were given high-dose intravenous methylprednisolone. The libraries were constructed in a second round of multiplex PCR and then size-selected and purified. Libraries were sequenced paired-end with 100 bp reads on an Illumina HiSeq2000. SOAPnuke was used to process the raw data, removing reads that contained adapters or uncalled bases, had a mean Phred below 15, or lacked an exact match to the constant primer or identifier. High-quality paired reads were merged with COPE v1.2.5, and unique nucleotide sequences were defined as clonotypes. MiTCR v1.1 was used to align clonotypes to the IMGT TRBV, TRBD and TRBJ reference segments. Only V-J combinations with frequency above 0.0001, covering about 99% of repertoires, were analysed. The TCS score was defined as the ratio of F50 (clonal expansion) to E x V (chaos), calculated using BLOSUM62-based TCRdist between CDR3 peptides within each V-J. Welch's t-statistics and random forest reduced several hundred V-J features to under 15, which were used in a naive Bayes classifier (R e1071). No statistical method was used to set the sample size in advance, and investigators knew the group allocation. The paper describes TCR Vbeta CDR3 sequencing of 140 or so peripheral blood samples, made up of about 41 ophthalmopathy patients, some 80 hyperthyroidism patients and 17 progressor patients.

This sample comprised peripheral blood mononuclear cells (PBMCs), obtained at new diagnosis, from a patient treated with antithyroid drugs. In this chain, TRBV12-3 or TRBV12-4 is recombined with TRBJ1-1; TRBD1 is a possible D gene, resting on 6 matching bases. This receptor was obtained from a woman in her twenties or thirties with Graves disease. Donor details come from another sample of the same person, matched by shared clones. The CDR3 reads as follows: CASSLGGAVEAFF. The DNA sequence is given as TGTGCCAGCAGTTTAGGGGGGGCCGTTGAAGCTTTCTTT.